This T cell receptor beta chain stems from a study of control samples from healthy donors and cancer patients. Assay used: immunoSEQ multiplex PCR; TCRdb lists only in-frame clones, some missing. The sample holds 120,000 or so clones, less than 95% seen once. Sequenced: blood. The receptor was derived from a man aged 18 to 35 in good health.

CDR3 region: CASRLATDTQYF. CDR3 nucleotide sequence: TGTGCCAGCAGACTAGCGACAGATACGCAGTATTTT. The chain employs TRBV11-2 and TRBJ2-3; the match to TRBD2 covers 7 bases. Losses at the gene ends were 6 bases for V and 3 bases for J; bases not matched to a gene: 0. The CDR3 loop spans 12 amino acids. CDR1 is SGHAT, CDR2 FQNNGV, per germline.